This T cell receptor (beta chain) was identified during a study of blood T cell repertoires in COVID-19. Across the study: Sample material is recorded as cDNA or gDNA derived from T cells, B-cell-depleted T cells, or PBMCs.

The CDR3 runs to 13 residues. Germline V gene data show CDR1 as SEHNR and CDR2 as FQNEAQ (reference sequence). V gave up 5 bases and J gave up 9 bases; unmatched junction bases: 7. Profiling relied on immunoSEQ multiplex PCR, and the TCRdb table lists in-frame clones only, not all of them. The data contain approximately 71,000 clones, 88% of them seen just once; the ten biggest clones take up roughly 5.6%. The rearrangement joins TRBV7-9 to TRBJ2-1; 7 nucleotides line up with TRBD2. The clonotype was recovered from a human donor in a cohort sampled during active COVID-19. Sequencing was done on a sample of peripheral blood. The CDR3 loop is CASSPGTMGEQFF. The CDR3 DNA sequence: TGTGCCAGCAGCCCAGGGACTATGGGTGAGCAGTTCTTC.